This T cell receptor (beta chain) was sequenced for a study of T cell changes during pregnancy in multiple sclerosis. The CDR3 spans 15 residues. The V and J ends lost 3 bases and 5 bases, in that order; junction bases with no gene match: 7. Germline V gives CDR1 SNHLY, CDR2 FYNNEI. The assay was immunoSEQ multiplex PCR, and TCRdb's table has in-frame clones only and misses some. The data contain 45,000 to 55,000 clones, approximately 92% of them seen just once; the ten biggest clones take up around 0.16%. The material was CD4+ T cells from peripheral blood mononuclear cells, obtained after pregnancy. V and J are TRBV2 and TRBJ1-5; 7 nucleotides align to TRBD1. The TCR sequence derives from a female donor in good health, enrolled as a control in a pregnancy study. The CDR3 protein is CASSEETGSHQPQHF. The CDR3 DNA reads TGTGCCAGCAGTGAGGAGACAGGGTCCCATCAGCCCCAGCATTTT.